Listed below are T cell receptor beta chains from one sample, sequenced in a study of blood T cells in healthy people across ages. TCRdb analysed the 5' RACE reads with MiXCR anew, one entry per CDR3 protein. The data show 600,000 or so distinct CDR3 sequences, less than 35% seen once. Sequencing was carried out using blood. The receptors derive from a woman over 75 in good health. Each CDR3 is given with its conserved first and last residue. The order of the fields is D gene, J gene, V gene, clone size, CDR3 DNA, CDR3 protein. D genes are given only for firm matches. Rows may omit the clone size; those that give it use once, few, many or a size class.

TRBD1 | TRBJ2-5 | TRBV28 | NA | TGTGCCAGCTCTGGACAGGGAGTTTTAGAGACTCAGTACTTC | CASSGQGVLETQYF
NA | TRBJ1-5 | TRBV5-5 | NA | TGTGCCAGCAGCTTGGAGTGGGGGGGCAATCAGCCCCAGCATTTT | CASSLEWGGNQPQHF
TRBD2 | TRBJ2-3 | TRBV20-1 | many | TGCAGTGCCTCCCCCCGGCGCAAAGCGGGGTTATTAGATACGCAGTATTTT | CSASPRRKAGLLDTQYF
TRBD1 | TRBJ2-1 | TRBV6-2/TRBV6-3 | NA | TGTGCCAGTCAACGGACAGGATACAATGAGCAGTTCTTC | CASQRTGYNEQFF
NA | TRBJ2-3 | TRBV2 | many | TGTGCCAGCAGCCCGACAGACTTTCGAACAGATACGCAGTATTTT | CASSPTDFRTDTQYF
TRBD1 | TRBJ2-7 | TRBV20-1 | many | TGCAGTGCGGCTCGGACAGGGGTAACCTACGAGCAGTACTTC | CSAARTGVTYEQYF
NA | TRBJ2-7 | TRBV3-1 | NA | TGTGCCAGCAGCCAAGATCCCGCCCTCCCGGCCCTCAATGAGCAGTACTTC | CASSQDPALPALNEQYF
TRBD1 | TRBJ1-2 | TRBV6-1 | NA | TGTGCCAGCGAGGGACAGACCTATGGCTACACCTTC | CASEGQTYGYTF
NA | TRBJ2-3 | TRBV18 | NA | TGTGCCAGCTCACCACCGACGGACCCCGATACGCAGTATTTT | CASSPPTDPDTQYF
NA | TRBJ1-5 | TRBV13 | NA | TGTGCCAGCAGCAAGAGACAGGAAGGGGGAACTCAGCCCCAGCATTTT | CASSKRQEGGTQPQHF
NA | TRBJ2-7 | TRBV6-5 | NA | TGTGCCAGCAGTTACTCCCAGCGGGTCGGTTACGAGCAGTACTTC | CASSYSQRVGYEQYF
TRBD1 | TRBJ1-2 | TRBV20-1 | few | TGCAATGCTCCCGCCCAGGGGGCAACTAACTATGGCTACACCTTC | CNAPAQGATNYGYTF
NA | TRBJ2-3 | TRBV7-2 | NA | TGTGCCAGCAGCTCGCAGGGAATGAGTACAGATACGCAGTATTTT | CASSSQGMSTDTQYF
TRBD2 | TRBJ2-5 | TRBV5-1 | NA | TGCGCCAGCAGCCAGGGACTAGCGGGGGCCAACAAACGAATATACAATGAGCAGTACTTC | CASSQGLAGANKRIYNEQYF
NA | TRBJ1-2 | TRBV2 | NA | TGTGCCAGCAGTCTCCAGGGGCTAGCCTATGGCTACACCTTC | CASSLQGLAYGYTF
TRBD1 | TRBJ1-6 | TRBV18 | few | TGTGCCAGCTCACACGGACAGGGGGATTCACCCCTCCACTTT | CASSHGQGDSPLHF